This TCR beta chain came from a study of T cells in women clearing cervical HPV infection. The CDR3 is 15 residues long. The V and J ends lost 4 bases and 3 bases respectively, with 12 bases between them. Germline V gene lookup returns CDR1 SNHLY and CDR2 FYNNEI. To note about this clone: The sequence runs out 3 residues before the end of the CDR3; the remainder is reconstructed from the germline J gene.

immunoSEQ multiplex PCR used an average of approximately 1,300 ng genomic DNA. Clones were sequenced by immunoSEQ multiplex PCR, and TCRdb holds only the in-frame ones, with some missing. The specimen's table records about 46,000 clones. The J gene is TRBJ1-4, the V gene TRBV2, with no clear D. This receptor was taken from a woman between 18 and 69 years old with a cervical HPV16 infection that either progressed to CIN3+ or cleared (not recorded which). Sequencing was carried out using blood buffy coat. The CDR3 is CASSVGQQPNEKLFF. Incomplete CDR3 DNA: TGTGCCAGCAGTGTTGGGCAGCAACCTAATGAAAAA.